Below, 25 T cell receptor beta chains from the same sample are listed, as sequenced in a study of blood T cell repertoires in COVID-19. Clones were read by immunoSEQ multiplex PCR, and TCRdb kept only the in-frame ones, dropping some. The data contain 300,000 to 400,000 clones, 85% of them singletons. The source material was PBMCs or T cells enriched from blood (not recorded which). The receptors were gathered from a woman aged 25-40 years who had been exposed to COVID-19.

The CDR3 sequence is CATRDSQNEQFF. The CDR3 DNA is TGTGCCACCAGGGACAGTCAAAATGAGCAGTTCTTC. The rearrangement joins TRBV24-1 to TRBJ2-1; maybe TRBD1 (6 bases). CDR3 length: 12 amino acids. The germline V gene has CDR1 KGHDR and CDR2 SFDVKD. The V end was cut by 7 bases, the J end by 7 bases, with 10 bases between.

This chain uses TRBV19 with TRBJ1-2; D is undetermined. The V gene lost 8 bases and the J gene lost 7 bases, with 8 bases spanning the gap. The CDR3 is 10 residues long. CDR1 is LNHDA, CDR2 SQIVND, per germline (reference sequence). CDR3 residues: CASRGSGYTF. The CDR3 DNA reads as TGTGCCAGTCGGGGATCTGGCTACACCTTC.

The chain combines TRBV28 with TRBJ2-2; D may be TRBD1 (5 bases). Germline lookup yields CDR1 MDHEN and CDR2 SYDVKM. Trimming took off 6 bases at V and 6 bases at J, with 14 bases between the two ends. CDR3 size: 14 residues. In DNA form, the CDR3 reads TGTGCCAGCAGATCAGGGAACCGGCCCGGGGAGCTGTTTTTT. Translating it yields CASRSGNRPGELFF.

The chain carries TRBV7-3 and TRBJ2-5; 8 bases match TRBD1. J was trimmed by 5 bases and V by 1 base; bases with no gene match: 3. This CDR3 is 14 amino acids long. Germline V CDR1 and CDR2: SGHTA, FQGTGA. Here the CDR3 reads CASSLIAGGETQYF. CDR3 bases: TGTGCCAGCAGCTTAATAGCAGGGGGCGAGACCCAGTACTTC.

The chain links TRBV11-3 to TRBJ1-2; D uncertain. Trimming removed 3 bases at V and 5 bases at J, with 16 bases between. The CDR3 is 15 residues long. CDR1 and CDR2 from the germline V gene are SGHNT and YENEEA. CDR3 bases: TGTGCCAGCAGCTTTGTTCAGGAAGTTCGATATGGCTACACCTTC. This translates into CASSFVQEVRYGYTF.

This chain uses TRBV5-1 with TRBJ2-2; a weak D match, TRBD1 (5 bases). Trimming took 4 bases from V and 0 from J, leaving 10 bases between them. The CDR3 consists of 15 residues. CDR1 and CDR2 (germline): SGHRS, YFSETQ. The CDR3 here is CASSEVTANTGELFF. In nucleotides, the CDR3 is TGCGCCAGCAGCGAGGTGACAGCGAACACCGGGGAGCTGTTTTTT. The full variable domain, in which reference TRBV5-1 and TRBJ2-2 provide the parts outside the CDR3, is KAGVTQTPRYLIKTRGQQVTLSCSPISGHRSVSWYQQTPGQGLQFLFEYFSETQRNKGNFPGRFSGRQFSNSRSEMNVSTLELGDSALYLCASSEVTANTGELFFGEGSRLTVL.

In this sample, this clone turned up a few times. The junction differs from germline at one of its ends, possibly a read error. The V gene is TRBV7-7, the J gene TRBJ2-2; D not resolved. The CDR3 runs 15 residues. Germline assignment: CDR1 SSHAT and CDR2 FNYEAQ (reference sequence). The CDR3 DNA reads TGTGCTAGCAGCCCCCGAGGCGAGAACACCGGGGAGCTGTTTTTT. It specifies CASSPRGENTGELFF. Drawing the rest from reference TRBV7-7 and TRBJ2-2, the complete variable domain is GAGVSQSPRYKVTKRGQDVTLRCDPISSHATLYWYQQALGQGPEFLTYFNYEAQPDKSGLPSDRFSAERPEGSISTLTIQRTEQRDSAMYRCASSPRGENTGELFFGEGSRLTVL.

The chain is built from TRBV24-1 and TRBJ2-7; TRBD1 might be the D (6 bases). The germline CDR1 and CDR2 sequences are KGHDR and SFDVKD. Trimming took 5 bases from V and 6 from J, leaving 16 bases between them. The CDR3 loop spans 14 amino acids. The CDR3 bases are TGTGCCACCAGTGGTCTCACTACAGGGTCCGAGCAGTACTTC. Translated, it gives CATSGLTTGSEQYF.

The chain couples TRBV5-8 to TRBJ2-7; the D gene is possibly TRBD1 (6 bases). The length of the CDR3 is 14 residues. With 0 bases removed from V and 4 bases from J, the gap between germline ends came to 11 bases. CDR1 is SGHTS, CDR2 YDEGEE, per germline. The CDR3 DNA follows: TGTGCCAGCAGCTTGGTTGGGACACGTTACGAGCAGTACTTC. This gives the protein CASSLVGTRYEQYF.

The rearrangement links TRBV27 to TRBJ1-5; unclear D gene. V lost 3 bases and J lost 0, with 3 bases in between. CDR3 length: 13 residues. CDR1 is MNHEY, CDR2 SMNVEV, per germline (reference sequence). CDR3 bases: TGTGCCAGCAGTTTTTATAGCAATCAGCCCCAGCATTTT. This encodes CASSFYSNQPQHF.

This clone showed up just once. CDR3: CASSQGGQGYEQYF. The DNA of the CDR3 is TGCGCCAGCAGCCAAGGCGGACAGGGCTACGAGCAGTACTTC. The chain has TRBV4-1 and TRBJ2-7; the match to TRBD1 covers 8 bases. Germline V lookup: CDR1 MGHRA, CDR2 YSYEKL. This CDR3 has 14 amino acids. V was clipped by 1 base and J by 3 bases; unmatched bases: 2.

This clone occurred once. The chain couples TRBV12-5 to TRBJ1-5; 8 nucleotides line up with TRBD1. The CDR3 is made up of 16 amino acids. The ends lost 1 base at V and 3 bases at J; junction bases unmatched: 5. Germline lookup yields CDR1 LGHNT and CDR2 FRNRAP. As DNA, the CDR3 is TGTGCTAGTGGTTTGGCCCAGGGGGCGATCAATCAGCCCCAGCATTTT. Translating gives CASGLAQGAINQPQHF.

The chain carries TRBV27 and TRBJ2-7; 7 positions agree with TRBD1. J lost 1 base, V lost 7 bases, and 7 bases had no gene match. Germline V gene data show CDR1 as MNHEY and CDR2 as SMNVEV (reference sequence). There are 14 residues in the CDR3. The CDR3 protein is CASTPGGSSYEQYF. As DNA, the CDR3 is TGTGCCAGCACCCCAGGGGGTTCTTCCTACGAGCAGTACTTC.

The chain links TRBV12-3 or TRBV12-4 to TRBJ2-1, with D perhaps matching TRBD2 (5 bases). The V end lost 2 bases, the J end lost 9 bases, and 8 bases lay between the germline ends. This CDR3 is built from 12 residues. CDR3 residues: CASSLTAVEQFF. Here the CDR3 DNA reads TGTGCCAGCAGTTTAACAGCGGTTGAGCAGTTCTTC.

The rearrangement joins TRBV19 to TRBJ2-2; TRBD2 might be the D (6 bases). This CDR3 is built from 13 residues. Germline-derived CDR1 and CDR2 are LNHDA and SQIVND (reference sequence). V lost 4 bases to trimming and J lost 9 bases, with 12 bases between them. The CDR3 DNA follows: TGTGCCAGTAGTACCCGGGGGATAAGGGAGCTGTTTTTT. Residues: CASSTRGIRELFF.

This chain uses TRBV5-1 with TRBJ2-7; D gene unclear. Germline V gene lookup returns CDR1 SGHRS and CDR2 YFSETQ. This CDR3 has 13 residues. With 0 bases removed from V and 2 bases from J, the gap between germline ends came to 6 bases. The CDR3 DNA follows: TGCGCCAGCAGCTTGGACAAGACCTACGAGCAGTACTTC. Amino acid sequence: CASSLDKTYEQYF. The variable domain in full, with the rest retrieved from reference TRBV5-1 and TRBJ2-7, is KAGVTQTPRYLIKTRGQQVTLSCSPISGHRSVSWYQQTPGQGLQFLFEYFSETQRNKGNFPGRFSGRQFSNSRSEMNVSTLELGDSALYLCASSLDKTYEQYFGPGTRLTVT.

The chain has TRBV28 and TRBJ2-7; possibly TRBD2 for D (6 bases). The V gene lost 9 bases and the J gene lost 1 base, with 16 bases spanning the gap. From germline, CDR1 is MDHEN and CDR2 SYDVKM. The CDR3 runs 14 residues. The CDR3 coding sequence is TGTGCCAGTCGGGACTCCACAACATCCTACGAGCAGTACTTC. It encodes CASRDSTTSYEQYF.

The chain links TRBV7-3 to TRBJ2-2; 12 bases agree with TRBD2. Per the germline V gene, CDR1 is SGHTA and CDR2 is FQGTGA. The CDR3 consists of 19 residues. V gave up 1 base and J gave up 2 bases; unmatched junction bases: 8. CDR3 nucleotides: TGTGCCAGCAGCTTAAGGCCCCCTAGCGGGGGGGCAAACACCGGGGAGCTGTTTTTT. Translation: CASSLRPPSGGANTGELFF.

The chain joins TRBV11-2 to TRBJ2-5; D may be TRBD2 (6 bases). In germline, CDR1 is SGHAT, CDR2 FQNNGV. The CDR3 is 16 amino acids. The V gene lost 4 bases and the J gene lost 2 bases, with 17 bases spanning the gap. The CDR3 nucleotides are TGTGCCAGCAGCTCATTAGGTCAGCGGGTACAAGAGACCCAGTACTTC. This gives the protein CASSSLGQRVQETQYF.

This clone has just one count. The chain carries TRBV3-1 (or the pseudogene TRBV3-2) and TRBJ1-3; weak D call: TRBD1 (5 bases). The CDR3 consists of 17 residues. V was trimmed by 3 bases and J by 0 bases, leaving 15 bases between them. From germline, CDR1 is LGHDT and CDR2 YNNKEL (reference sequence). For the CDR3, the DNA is TGTGCCAGCAGCCAGACGCGGGGGACCATCTCTGGAAACACCATATATTTT. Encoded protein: CASSQTRGTISGNTIYF.

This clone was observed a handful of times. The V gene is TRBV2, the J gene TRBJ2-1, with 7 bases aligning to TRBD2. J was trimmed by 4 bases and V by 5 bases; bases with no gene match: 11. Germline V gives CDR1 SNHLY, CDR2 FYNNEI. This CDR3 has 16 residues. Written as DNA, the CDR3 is TGTGCCAGCAGTCGGCGCGGCGGGAGTGGGTACAATGAGCAGTTCTTC. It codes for CASSRRGGSGYNEQFF.

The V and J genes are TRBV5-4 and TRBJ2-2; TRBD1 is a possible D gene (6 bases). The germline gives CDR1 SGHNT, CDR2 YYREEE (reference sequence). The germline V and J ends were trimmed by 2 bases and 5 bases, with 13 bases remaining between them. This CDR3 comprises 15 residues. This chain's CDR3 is CASSLAGAVTGELFF. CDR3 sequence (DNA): TGTGCCAGCAGCTTAGCAGGGGCTGTTACCGGGGAGCTGTTTTTT.

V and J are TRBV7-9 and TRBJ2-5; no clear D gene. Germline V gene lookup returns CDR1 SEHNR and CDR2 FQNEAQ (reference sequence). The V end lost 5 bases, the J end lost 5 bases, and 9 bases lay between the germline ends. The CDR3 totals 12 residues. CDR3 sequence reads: CASSPNRETQYF. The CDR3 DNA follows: TGTGCCAGCAGCCCCAATCGGGAGACCCAGTACTTC. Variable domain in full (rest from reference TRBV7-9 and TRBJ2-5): DTGVSQNPRHKITKRGQNVTFRCDPISEHNRLYWYRQTLGQGPEFLTYFQNEAQLEKSRLLSDRFSAERPKGSFSTLEIQRTEQGDSAMYLCASSPNRETQYFGPGTRLLVL.

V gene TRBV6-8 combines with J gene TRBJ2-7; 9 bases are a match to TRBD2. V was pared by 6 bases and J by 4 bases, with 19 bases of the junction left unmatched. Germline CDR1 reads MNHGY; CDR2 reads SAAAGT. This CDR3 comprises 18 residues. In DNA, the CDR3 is TGTGCCAGCAGCCAAAATCCCTCCCGCGGGAGGGTAGTTTACGAGCAGTACTTC. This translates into CASSQNPSRGRVVYEQYF.

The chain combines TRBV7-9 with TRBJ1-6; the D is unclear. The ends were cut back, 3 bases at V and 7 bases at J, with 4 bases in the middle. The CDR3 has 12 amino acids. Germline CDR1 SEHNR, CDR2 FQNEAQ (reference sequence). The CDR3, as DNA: TGTGCCAGCAGCTTTCAGAATTCACCCCTCCACTTT. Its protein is CASSFQNSPLHF. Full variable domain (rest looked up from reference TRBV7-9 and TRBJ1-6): DTGVSQNPRHKITKRGQNVTFRCDPISEHNRLYWYRQTLGQGPEFLTYFQNEAQLEKSRLLSDRFSAERPKGSFSTLEIQRTEQGDSAMYLCASSFQNSPLHFGNGTRLTVT.